The clone carrying this T cell receptor (beta chain) is termed medium-sized (0.01 to 0.1%). The sample comes from a study of T-cell reconstitution after alpha-beta-depleted transplantation in children. In germline, CDR1 is SEHNR, CDR2 FQNEAQ (reference sequence). V dropped 0 bases and J dropped 5 bases, with 7 bases sitting between them. The CDR3 extends over 13 amino acids. Molecular barcoding with unique molecular identifiers was used for the TCRbeta library. TCRdb passed the PCR reads through MiXCR, listing each CDR3 protein once. The data hold approximately 8,200 distinct CDR3 sequences, with 25% to 35% observed a single time.

The TCR comes from a boy under two years old who had a stem cell transplant for SCID, so the T cells may come from the graft donor. The input for sequencing was peripheral blood, taken 60 days after TCRalphabeta/CD19-depleted stem cell transplant. This chain joins TRBV7-9 and TRBJ1-2; D call uncertain. CDR3 amino acids: CASSLAGGYGYTF. CDR3 DNA: TGTGCCAGCAGCTTAGCTGGCGGTTATGGCTACACCTTC.